This TCR beta chain was obtained from a study of radiation and T cells in renal cell carcinoma. Time point meaning: blood 2 weeks post-SBRT. Treatment indicated: 15 Gy SBRT to primary tumor, nephrectomy 4 weeks later. Comment on this clone: Its antigen is not known.

V was clipped by 2 bases and J by 0 bases, with 20 bases between them. From germline, CDR1 is GTSNPN and CDR2 SVGIG (reference sequence). This CDR3 is 18 amino acids long. Assay: immunoSEQ multiplex PCR; the TCRdb copy retains only in-frame clones and omits some. Among roughly 130,000 clones listed, 88% were seen once. Findings and caveats of the study: In blood, top tumor clones expanded by 2 weeks, shrinking by 4.

The sequence came from a woman between 70 and 85 years old with renal cell carcinoma. The sample here was blood, taken from a patient whose treatment included radiotherapy and nephrectomy. J is TRBJ1-5 and V is TRBV30; the D is unclear. CDR3 bases: TGTGCCTGGAGTAGGAGCAAGTCAGGACGGAGTAGCAATCAGCCCCAGCATTTT. Residues: CAWSRSKSGRSSNQPQHF.